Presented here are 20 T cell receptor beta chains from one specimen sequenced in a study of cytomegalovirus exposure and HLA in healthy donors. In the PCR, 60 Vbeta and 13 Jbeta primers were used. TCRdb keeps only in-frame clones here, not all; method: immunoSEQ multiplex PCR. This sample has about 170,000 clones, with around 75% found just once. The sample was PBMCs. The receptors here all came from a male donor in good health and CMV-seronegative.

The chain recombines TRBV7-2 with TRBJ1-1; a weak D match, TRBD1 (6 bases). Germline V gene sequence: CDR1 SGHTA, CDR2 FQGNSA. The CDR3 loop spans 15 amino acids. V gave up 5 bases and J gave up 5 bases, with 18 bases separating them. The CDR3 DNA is TGTGCCAGCAGCCGCAGGGCAGGGGATGGGACTGAAGCTTTCTTT. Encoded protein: CASSRRAGDGTEAFF.

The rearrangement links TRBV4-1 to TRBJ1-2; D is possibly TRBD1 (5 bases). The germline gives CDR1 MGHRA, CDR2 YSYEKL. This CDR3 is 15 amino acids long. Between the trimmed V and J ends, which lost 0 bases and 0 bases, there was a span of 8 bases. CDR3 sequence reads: CASSQDPTANYGYTF. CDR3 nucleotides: TGCGCCAGCAGCCAAGATCCGACAGCTAACTATGGCTACACCTTC.

The CDR3 here is CASIPLTDTQYF. The CDR3 nucleotides are TGTGCCAGCATCCCGTTAACAGATACGCAGTATTTT. V and J are TRBV6-1 and TRBJ2-3, with D unresolved. Per germline, CDR1 MNHNS and CDR2 SASEGT. The CDR3 is made up of 12 amino acids. The V and J ends lost 7 bases and 3 bases respectively, with 8 bases between them.

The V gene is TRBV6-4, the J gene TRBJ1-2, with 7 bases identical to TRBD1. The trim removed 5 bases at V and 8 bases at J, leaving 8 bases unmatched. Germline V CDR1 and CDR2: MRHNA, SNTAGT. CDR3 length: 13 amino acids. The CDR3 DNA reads TGTGCCAGCAGTCCAGAGGGGGCATCCGGCTACACCTTC. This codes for CASSPEGASGYTF.

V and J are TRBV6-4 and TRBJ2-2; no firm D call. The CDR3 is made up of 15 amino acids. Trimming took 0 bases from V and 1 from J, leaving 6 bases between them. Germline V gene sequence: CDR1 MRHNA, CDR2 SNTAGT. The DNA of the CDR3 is TGTGCCAGCAGTGACTCGTCAGAGAACACCGGGGAGCTGTTTTTT. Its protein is CASSDSSENTGELFF.

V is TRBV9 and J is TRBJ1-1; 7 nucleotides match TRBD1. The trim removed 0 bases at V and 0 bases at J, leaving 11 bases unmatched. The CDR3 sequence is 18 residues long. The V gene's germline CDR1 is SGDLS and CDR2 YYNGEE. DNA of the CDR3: TGTGCCAGCAGCGTAGGGCCCGGGACAGAGACTCTGAACACTGAAGCTTTCTTT. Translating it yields CASSVGPGTETLNTEAFF.

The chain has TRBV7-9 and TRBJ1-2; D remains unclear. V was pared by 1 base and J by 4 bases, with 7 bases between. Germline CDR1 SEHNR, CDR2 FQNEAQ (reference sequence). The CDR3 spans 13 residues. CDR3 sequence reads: CASSLVESYGYTF. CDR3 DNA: TGTGCCAGCAGCTTAGTGGAGAGCTATGGCTACACCTTC.

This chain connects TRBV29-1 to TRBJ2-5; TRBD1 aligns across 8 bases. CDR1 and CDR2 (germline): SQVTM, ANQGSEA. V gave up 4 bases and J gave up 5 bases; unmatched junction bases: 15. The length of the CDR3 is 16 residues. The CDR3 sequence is CSVVSAQGAPGETQYF. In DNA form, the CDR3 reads TGCAGCGTTGTTTCGGCCCAGGGGGCGCCGGGGGAGACCCAGTACTTC.

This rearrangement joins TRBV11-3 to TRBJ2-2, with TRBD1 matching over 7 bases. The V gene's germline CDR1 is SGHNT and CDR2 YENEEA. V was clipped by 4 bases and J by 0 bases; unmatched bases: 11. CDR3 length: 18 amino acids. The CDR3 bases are TGTGCCAGCAGCTCACAGGGGTGGGGCAGGCCGAACACCGGGGAGCTGTTTTTT. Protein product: CASSSQGWGRPNTGELFF. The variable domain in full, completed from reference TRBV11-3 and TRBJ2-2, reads EAGVVQSPRYKIIEKKQPVAFWCNPISGHNTLYWYLQNLGQGPELLIRYENEEAVDDSQLPKDRFSAERLKGVDSTLKIQPAELGDSAVYLCASSSQGWGRPNTGELFFGEGSRLTVL.

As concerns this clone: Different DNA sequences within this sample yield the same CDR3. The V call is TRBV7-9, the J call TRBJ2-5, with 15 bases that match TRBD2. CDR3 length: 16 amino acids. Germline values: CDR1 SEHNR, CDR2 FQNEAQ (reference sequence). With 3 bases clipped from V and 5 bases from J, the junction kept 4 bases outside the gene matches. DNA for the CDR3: TGTGCCAGCAGCTTCTACGGGACTAGCGGGGGGGAGACCCAGTACTTC. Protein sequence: CASSFYGTSGGETQYF.

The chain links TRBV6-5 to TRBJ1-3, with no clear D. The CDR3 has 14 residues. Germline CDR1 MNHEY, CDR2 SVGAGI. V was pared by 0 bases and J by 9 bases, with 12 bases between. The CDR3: CASSYSRARGTIYF. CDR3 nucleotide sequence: TGTGCCAGCAGTTACTCGAGGGCCCGGGGCACCATATATTTT.

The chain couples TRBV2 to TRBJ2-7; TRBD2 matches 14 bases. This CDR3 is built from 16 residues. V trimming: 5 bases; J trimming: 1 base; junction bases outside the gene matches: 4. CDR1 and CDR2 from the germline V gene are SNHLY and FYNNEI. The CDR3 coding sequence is TGTGCCAGCAGTAAATGGACTAGCGGGGGGTCCTACGAGCAGTACTTC. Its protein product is CASSKWTSGGSYEQYF.

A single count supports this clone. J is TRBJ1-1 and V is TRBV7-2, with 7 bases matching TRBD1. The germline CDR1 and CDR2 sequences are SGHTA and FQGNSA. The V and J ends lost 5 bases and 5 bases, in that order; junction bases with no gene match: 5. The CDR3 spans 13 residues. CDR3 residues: CASSPGTATEAFF. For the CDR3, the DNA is TGTGCCAGCAGCCCCGGGACAGCTACTGAAGCTTTCTTT.

The CDR3 bases are TGTGCCAGCACCTGGACATCCTCGTCGGGGGGCGGTCAAGCTTTCTTT. Amino acids: CASTWTSSSGGGQAFF. The rearrangement uses TRBV6-6 and TRBJ1-1, with D possibly matching TRBD1 (6 bases). The CDR3 length is 16 residues. In germline, CDR1 is MNHNY, CDR2 SVGAGI (reference sequence). The ends were cut back, 7 bases at V and 9 bases at J, with 27 bases in the middle.

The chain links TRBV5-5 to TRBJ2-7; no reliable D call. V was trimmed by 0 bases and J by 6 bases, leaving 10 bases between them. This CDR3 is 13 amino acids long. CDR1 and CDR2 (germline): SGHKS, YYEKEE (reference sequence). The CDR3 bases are TGTGCCAGCAGCTTGGACAAAAAGCGCGAGCAGTACTTC. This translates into CASSLDKKREQYF.

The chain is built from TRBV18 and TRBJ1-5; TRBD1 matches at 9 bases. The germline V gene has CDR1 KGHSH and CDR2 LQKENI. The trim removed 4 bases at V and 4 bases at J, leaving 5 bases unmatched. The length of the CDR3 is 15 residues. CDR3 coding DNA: TGTGCCAGCTCACAGGGACAGGGTCGTAATCAGCCCCAGCATTTT. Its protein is CASSQGQGRNQPQHF.

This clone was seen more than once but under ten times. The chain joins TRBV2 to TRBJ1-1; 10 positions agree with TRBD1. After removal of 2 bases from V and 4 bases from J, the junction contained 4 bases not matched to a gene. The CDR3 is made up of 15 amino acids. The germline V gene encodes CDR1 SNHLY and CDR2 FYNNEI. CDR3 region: CASSERTGGTTEAFF. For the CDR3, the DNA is TGTGCCAGCAGTGAACGGACAGGGGGGACCACTGAAGCTTTCTTT.

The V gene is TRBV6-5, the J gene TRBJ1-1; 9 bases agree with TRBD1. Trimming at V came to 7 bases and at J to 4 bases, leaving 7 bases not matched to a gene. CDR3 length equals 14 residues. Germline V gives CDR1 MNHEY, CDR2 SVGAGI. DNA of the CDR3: TGTGCCAGCACGGACAGGGGAATCTCCACTGAAGCTTTCTTT. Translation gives CASTDRGISTEAFF.

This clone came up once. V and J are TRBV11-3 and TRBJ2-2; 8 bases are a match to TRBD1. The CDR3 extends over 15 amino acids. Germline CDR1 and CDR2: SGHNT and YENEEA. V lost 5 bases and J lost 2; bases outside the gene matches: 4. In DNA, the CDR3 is TGTGCCAGCAGCCACGGGACAGGCAACACCGGGGAGCTGTTTTTT. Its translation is CASSHGTGNTGELFF.

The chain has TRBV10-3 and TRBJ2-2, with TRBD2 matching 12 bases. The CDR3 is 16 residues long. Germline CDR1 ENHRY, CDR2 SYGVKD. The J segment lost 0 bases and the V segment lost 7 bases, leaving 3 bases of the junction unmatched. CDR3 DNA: TGTGCCATCACTAGCGGGGGGGCCTCGAACACCGGGGAGCTGTTTTTT. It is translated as CAITSGGASNTGELFF.